These 23 T cell receptor beta chains were sequenced from one sample in a study of spatial heterogeneity in lung cancer (dated by TCRdb to the late 2010s). The sample's time point label, decoded: sample taken at primary tumor resection. Library creation used 5' RACE. The sample was run on a NextSeq 500. TCRdb reprocessed the public reads (quality trimming at Q25 with fastp, clone calling with MiXCR) and kept in-frame beta chains. Every entry covers one CDR3 protein and lists the most common genes and DNA from its rows. Here the sample has some 2,000 distinct CDR3 sequences; about 15% occur a single time. Together, the top ten hold more than 20% of the sample. The sequencing used normal lung tissue next to the tumor, collected at surgery. These receptors came from a male donor with early-stage non-small cell lung cancer.

This clonotype has ten or more counts. CDR3 protein: CASSMGLVYNEQFF. CDR3 DNA: TGTGCCAGTAGTATGGGACTGGTCTACAATGAGCAGTTCTTC. V usage is TRBV19 and J usage is TRBJ2-1, with a possible D match to TRBD2 (6 bases). CDR1 is LNHDA, CDR2 SQIVND, per germline (reference sequence). This CDR3 region has 14 residues. The V end was cut by 3 bases, the J end by 3 bases, with 9 bases between.

In this sample, this clonotype is medium-sized. This chain uses TRBV29-1 with TRBJ2-3; 11 positions agree with TRBD2. J lost 1 base, V lost 7 bases, and 4 bases had no gene match. The CDR3 is 14 residues long. CDR1 and CDR2 (germline): SQVTM, ANQGSEA. CDR3 protein: CSGGTSGRTDTQYF. In DNA, the CDR3 is TGCAGCGGGGGGACTAGCGGCCGCACAGATACGCAGTATTTT.

This clonotype is judged medium-sized (0.01 to 0.1%). The chain is built from TRBV11-2 and TRBJ2-7, with D tentatively TRBD1 (6 bases). Germline V CDR1 and CDR2: SGHAT, FQNNGV. Trimming took off 5 bases at V and 6 bases at J, with 14 bases between the two ends. The CDR3 spans 13 residues. This CDR3 reads CASSIQGPGEQYF. The CDR3 DNA follows: TGTGCCAGCAGCATACAGGGCCCGGGCGAGCAGTACTTC. The complete variable domain, with remaining parts taken from reference TRBV11-2 and TRBJ2-7, reads EAGVAQSPRYKIIEKRQSVAFWCNPISGHATLYWYQQILGQGPKLLIQFQNNGVVDDSQLPKDRFSAERLKGVDSTLKIQPAKLEDSAVYLCASSIQGPGEQYFGPGTRLTVT.

The CDR3, as DNA: TGTGCCAGCAATCGAACTAGCGGGAGGAGGCCCCAGGCCGATACGCAGTATTTT. Residues: CASNRTSGRRPQADTQYF. The chain links TRBV2 to TRBJ2-3; 12 positions match TRBD2. The CDR3 contains 18 residues. Germline V lookup: CDR1 SNHLY, CDR2 FYNNEI. V trimming: 7 bases; J trimming: 6 bases; junction bases outside the gene matches: 17.

This clonotype was seen more than once but under ten times. In DNA, the CDR3 is TGTGCCAGCAGCTTATTTCCCCTACTAGCGGACAACTACGAGCAGTACTTC. It codes for CASSLFPLLADNYEQYF. The rearrangement uses TRBV7-6 and TRBJ2-7; 8 bases map to TRBD2. The CDR3 covers 17 residues. The germline gives CDR1 SGHVS, CDR2 FNYEAQ. Trimming took 2 bases from V and 3 from J; bases not matched to a gene: 12. Full variable domain (missing parts from reference TRBV7-6 and TRBJ2-7): GAGVSQSPRYKVTKRGQDVALRCDPISGHVSLYWYRQALGQGPEFLTYFNYEAQQDKSGLPNDRFSAERPEGSISTLTIQRTEQRDSAMYRCASSLFPLLADNYEQYFGPGTRLTVT.

CDR3 sequence: CASSYTSGANVLTF. CDR3 nucleotide sequence: TGTGCCAGCAGTTACACATCTGGGGCCAACGTCCTGACTTTC. V gene TRBV6-2 or TRBV6-3 combines with J gene TRBJ2-6; D remains unclear. This CDR3 is 14 amino acids long. Germline V lookup: CDR1 MNHEY, CDR2 SVGEGT. Between the trimmed V and J ends, which lost 2 bases and 1 base, there was a span of 3 bases.

This clonotype was detected once. The gene calls are TRBV24-1 and TRBJ2-1; 9 bases are a match to TRBD1. Germline-derived CDR1 and CDR2 are KGHDR and SFDVKD. The V and J ends lost 3 bases and 8 bases, in that order; junction bases with no gene match: 10. The CDR3 is 16 amino acids. CDR3 sequence (DNA): TGTGCCACCAGTGATACCGGGACAGGGACAGGATATGAGCAGTTCTTC. Encoded protein: CATSDTGTGTGYEQFF.

Sample share makes this clonotype medium-sized. This chain joins TRBV24-1 and TRBJ2-3; the match to TRBD2 covers 9 bases. The germline V gene has CDR1 KGHDR and CDR2 SFDVKD. The CDR3 runs to 16 residues. V was clipped by 3 bases and J by 5 bases; unmatched bases: 8. Here the CDR3 reads CATSDTIAGVGDTQYF. The DNA of the CDR3 is TGTGCCACCAGTGATACTATAGCGGGAGTAGGAGATACGCAGTATTTT.

By share of the sample, this clonotype is medium-sized (0.01 to 0.1%). The genes are TRBV5-1 and TRBJ2-7, with 10 bases fitting TRBD1. V trimming: 4 bases; J trimming: 6 bases; junction bases outside the gene matches: 4. This CDR3 contains 13 residues. CDR1 is SGHRS, CDR2 YFSETQ, per germline. CDR3 residues: CASSAGTGVEQYF. The CDR3 nucleotides are TGCGCCAGCAGCGCGGGGACAGGGGTCGAGCAGTACTTC.

This clonotype was found a few times. The V and J genes are TRBV11-1 and TRBJ2-5, with 7 bases lining up with TRBD1. Germline values: CDR1 SGHAT, CDR2 FQDESV (reference sequence). Losses at the gene ends were 4 bases for V and 4 bases for J; bases not matched to a gene: 3. The CDR3 totals 13 residues. The CDR3 is CASSSRQGETQYF. The DNA of the CDR3 is TGTGCCAGCAGCTCCCGACAGGGAGAGACCCAGTACTTC. Complete variable domain (other parts from reference TRBV11-1 and TRBJ2-5): EAEVAQSPRYKITEKSQAVAFWCDPISGHATLYWYRQILGQGPELLVQFQDESVVDDSQLPKDRFSAERLKGVDSTLKIQPAELGDSAMYLCASSSRQGETQYFGPGTRLLVL.

This clonotype rates as medium-sized. This rearrangement joins TRBV14 to TRBJ2-7, with D possibly matching TRBD2 (5 bases). Trimming stripped 4 bases from V and 4 bases from J, with 14 bases between. Germline loops: CDR1 SGHDN, CDR2 FVKESK. This CDR3 is 14 amino acids long. This chain's CDR3 is CASSPTVGDYEQYF. CDR3 coding DNA: TGTGCCAGCAGCCCCACCGTGGGAGATTACGAGCAGTACTTC.

This clonotype is medium-sized within its sample. The chain is built from TRBV28 and TRBJ2-7; 12 bases are a match to TRBD2. V shed 4 bases, J shed 3 bases, and the junction held 13 bases outside the gene matches. Germline V gene data show CDR1 as MDHEN and CDR2 as SYDVKM. This CDR3 has 18 amino acids. In nucleotides, the CDR3 is TGTGCCAGCAGTTCGCGCACTAGCGGGAGGACCCGTTACTACGAGCAGTACTTC. This sequence encodes CASSSRTSGRTRYYEQYF.

This clonotype has ten or more counts. V is TRBV20-1 and J is TRBJ2-1; the D call may be TRBD1 or TRBD2 (5 bases each). V gave up 5 bases and J gave up 2 bases, with 13 bases separating them. The CDR3 length is 14 residues. CDR1 and CDR2 (germline): DFQATT, SNEGSKA (reference sequence). The CDR3 reads CSAAGTAAYNEQFF. The CDR3 region has the DNA TGCAGTGCTGCCGGGACGGCAGCCTACAATGAGCAGTTCTTC.

By proportion, this clonotype is large (0.1 to 1%). The chain uses TRBV6-5 and TRBJ2-2; tentative D call: TRBD1 (6 bases). CDR1 MNHEY and CDR2 SVGAGI come from the germline V gene. The CDR3 consists of 15 residues. With 8 bases removed from V and 0 bases from J, the gap between germline ends came to 13 bases. CDR3 bases: TGTGCCAGCGGGTACAGGGCGTCGAACACCGGGGAGCTGTTTTTT. It codes for CASGYRASNTGELFF.

This clonotype is classed as medium-sized. The rearrangement uses TRBV2 and TRBJ2-5, with D possibly being TRBD2 (5 bases). The length of the CDR3 is 18 residues. V lost 7 bases to trimming and J lost 5 bases, with 29 bases between them. The germline V gene has CDR1 SNHLY and CDR2 FYNNEI. CDR3: CASKDGLSLVLSGETQYF. CDR3 bases: TGTGCCAGCAAAGACGGCCTGAGCCTAGTCCTTTCGGGGGAGACCCAGTACTTC. The full variable domain, its missing parts supplied by reference TRBV2 and TRBJ2-5, is EPEVTQTPSHQVTQMGQEVILRCVPISNHLYFYWYRQILGQKVEFLVSFYNNEISEKSEIFDDQFSVERPDGSNFTLKIRSTKLEDSAMYFCASKDGLSLVLSGETQYFGPGTRLLVL.

This clonotype qualifies as medium-sized. V usage is TRBV7-9 and J usage is TRBJ1-5; perhaps TRBD1 as D (6 bases). V lost 0 bases to trimming and J lost 6 bases, with 9 bases between them. CDR1 and CDR2 (germline): SEHNR, FQNEAQ (reference sequence). This CDR3 spans 14 amino acids. The CDR3 DNA sequence: TGTGCCAGCAGCTTAGCGGGCAGGGGTCAGCCCCAGCATTTT. It specifies CASSLAGRGQPQHF.

By sample share, this clonotype is medium-sized. CDR3 amino acids: CASSQRIVHKGPQHF. The CDR3 DNA sequence: TGCGCCAGCAGCCAACGTATAGTGCATAAAGGGCCCCAGCATTTT. The V call is TRBV4-1, the J call TRBJ1-5; D is unclear. Deletions cut 2 bases from V and 9 bases from J, with 17 bases between. Germline V gene lookup returns CDR1 MGHRA and CDR2 YSYEKL. There are 15 residues in the CDR3.

The chain carries TRBV6-2 or TRBV6-3 and TRBJ2-3; D possibly corresponds to TRBD2 (5 bases). The CDR3 loop spans 13 amino acids. Germline V gene sequence: CDR1 MNHEY, CDR2 SVGEGT. The V end was cut by 4 bases, the J end by 4 bases, with 9 bases between. DNA of the CDR3: TGTGCCAGCAGTTTAATGGAGGCAGATACGCAGTATTTT. Amino acids: CASSLMEADTQYF.

This clonotype was seen ten or more times. The V and J genes are TRBV20-1 and TRBJ2-1; no definite D call. Germline lookup yields CDR1 DFQATT and CDR2 SNEGSKA (reference sequence). Trimming cost V 0 bases and J 5 bases, with 8 bases left between them. This CDR3 is 13 amino acids long. The CDR3 nucleotides read TGCAGTGCTAGAGATCTGACCGACAATGAGCAGTTCTTC. It codes for CSARDLTDNEQFF.

This clonotype is classed as medium-sized (0.01 to 0.1%). The rearrangement joins TRBV20-1 to TRBJ1-5; no reliable D call. Germline-derived CDR1 and CDR2 are DFQATT and SNEGSKA (reference sequence). The CDR3 extends over 12 amino acids. Trimming removed 6 bases at V and 4 bases at J, with 10 bases between. The DNA of the CDR3 is TGCAGTGCCAGAAGGAGGAATCAGCCCCAGCATTTT. Protein: CSARRRNQPQHF.

In this sample, this clonotype is medium-sized. The chain has TRBV20-1 and TRBJ1-1; perhaps TRBD1 as D (6 bases). In germline, CDR1 is DFQATT, CDR2 SNEGSKA (reference sequence). This CDR3 contains 15 residues. The V gene lost 5 bases and the J gene lost 7 bases, with 23 bases spanning the gap. The CDR3 bases are TGCAGTGCTCCCCGAGGGGCCTCAGGGGAGGTTGAAGCTTTCTTT. Residues: CSAPRGASGEVEAFF.

The chain combines TRBV14 with TRBJ2-7; the match to TRBD2 covers 9 bases. CDR3 length: 19 amino acids. After removal of 2 bases from V and 5 bases from J, the junction contained 19 bases not matched to a gene. Germline loops: CDR1 SGHDN, CDR2 FVKESK. CDR3 in amino acids: CASSQRRPGLAGLVDEQYF. The DNA for the CDR3 is TGTGCCAGCAGCCAAAGAAGGCCGGGACTAGCTGGGCTCGTGGACGAGCAGTACTTC.

By sample fraction, this clonotype is medium-sized. The chain recombines TRBV6-2 or TRBV6-3 with TRBJ2-2; tentatively, D is TRBD1 or TRBD2 (5 bases each). The V end was cut by 4 bases, the J end by 0 bases, with 12 bases between. Germline V gives CDR1 MNHEY, CDR2 SVGEGT. The length of the CDR3 is 16 residues. The CDR3: CASSFQGATNTGELFF. In nucleotides, the CDR3 is TGTGCCAGCAGTTTTCAGGGAGCCACGAACACCGGGGAGCTGTTTTTT.